This T cell receptor beta chain was recovered during a study of molecular identifiers for immune sequencing clone quantification (dated by TCRdb to the late 2010s). Looking at the study overall: For a replicate experiment, RNA from roughly 20,000 or 100,000 naive CD8 T cells was divided into five aliquots, and four of the five aliquots were sequenced. The study was a methods study using CD8 T cells to benchmark molecular-identifier clustering-based TCR repertoire sequencing (MIDCIRS) and TCR RNA copy counting. What the authors observed across the whole study: Spiked-in Jurkat TCR RNA equivalent to a single cell was reported to be detectable even among approximately 1 million naive CD8 T cells. Modeling gave about three recovered TCR RNA copies per cell versus around 10 by digital PCR, implying approximately 30% capture efficiency. Spiked-in Jurkat TCR RNA (about 10 copies' worth), which is not part of the donor repertoire, was contained in the naive libraries. In CMV-specific effector cells, clones with more than 20 RNA copies contained over 97% of molecules, whereas in naive cells such clones contained under 1% of molecules. Identical TCR molecules sharing a barcode could cause highly expanded clone sizes to be underestimated. When barcode sub-clustering was left out, chimeric consensus sequences inflated TCR diversity, with chimeras reaching as high as 47%.

In the case of this clonotype: The target of this receptor is not known. This may stem from a read error, because a much larger clone lies one nucleotide away.

The library relied on PCR. The sample was run on an Illumina HiSeq 4000. Bulk TCR libraries were prepared as previously described, using TCR primers listed in Table S5. Purification of total RNA was performed with the Qiagen AllPrep DNA/RNA kit. Reads from multiple sequencing runs of the same library were pooled before analysis. The paper's data handling went like this. Reads were retained only if an exact TCR constant sequence was present, and the retained reads were trimmed to 150 nt and grouped according to their 12-nt molecular barcodes. Reads in each barcode group were sub-clustered using a 15% Levenshtein threshold, and a quality-weighted consensus sequence was built for each RNA molecule. Non-functional sequences were discarded, and so were lower-count sequences lying one edit away from another sequence. Based on a fit of two negative binomial distributions, barcode sub-clusters having less than 20% of the maximum read count were discarded. The public sequencing data were trimmed at Q25 with fastp and processed into clonotypes with MiXCR by TCRdb, which kept only in-frame beta chains. For every CDR3 protein sequence, its rows merge into one entry that carries the most common genes and DNA. These V and J calls rely on TCRdb rather than the paper's analysis. This sample lists about 640,000 distinct CDR3 sequences; about 20% were detected once. The ten largest account for roughly 0.83% of the sample.

CDR3 length: 13 amino acids, cysteine to phenylalanine. Just the 39-base CDR3 DNA is kept, in frame starting at base 1. CDR1 and CDR2 are read off the germline V gene (reference sequence) as LGHDT and YNNKEL. Naive CD8 T cell libraries were made from roughly 20,000 to 1,000,000 sorted cells using 10%, 30% or 50% of purified RNA. On a BD FACSAria II, naive CD8 T cells were FACS-sorted as CD8+CD4-CCR7+CD45RA+ and collected into RLT Plus buffer. To test detection sensitivity, Jurkat RNA equal to ten TCR copies was added to samples of roughly 17,000-1,100,000 naive CD8 T cells. Enrichment of CD8 T cells was performed with RosetteSep CD8+ T Cell Enrichment Cocktail and Ficoll-Paque, after which ACK red cell lysis was carried out.

This receptor was identified in a human donor in good health. Some libraries in this study had Jurkat cell RNA spiked in. Sequenced: naive CD8+ T cells from blood, with Jurkat cell RNA spiked in. The cell subset or site label of this sample denotes: FACS-sorted CD8+CD4-CCR7+CD45RA+ naive T cells. The V gene is TRBV3-1 and the J gene is TRBJ2-2, with the D gene not confidently named. Read as DNA, the sequence is TGTGCCAGCTGCCACCCAAACACCGGGGAGCTGTTTTTT. It is translated as CASCHPNTGELFF.